Below, 29 T cell receptor beta chains from the same sample are listed, as sequenced in a study of CD8+ T cells in alopecia areata. Investigators isolated RNA and reverse transcribed it into cDNA to act as the sequencing template. The repertoire was sequenced with immunoSEQ multiplex PCR; TCRdb's copy has only in-frame clones and lacks some. Of around 190,000 clones detected, roughly three fifths appear once; the ten largest clones hold nearly 5%. Sequenced material: CD8+ T cells sorted from blood. These receptors were obtained from a human donor in good health.

The chain employs TRBV7-9 and TRBJ2-5, with 8 bases fitting TRBD2. Germline CDR1 and CDR2: SEHNR and FQNEAQ (reference sequence). This CDR3 is built from 16 residues. V lost 0 bases and J lost 5; bases outside the gene matches: 8. The CDR3 DNA sequence: TGTGCCAGCAGCTTAGCGGGGACTAGGGGCGGCGAGACCCAGTACTTC. Translated, it gives CASSLAGTRGGETQYF.

This chain joins TRBV29-1 and TRBJ1-2; D gene ambiguous. The CDR3 contains 13 residues. With 6 bases removed from V and 5 bases from J, the gap between germline ends came to 16 bases. Germline V gives CDR1 SQVTM, CDR2 ANQGSEA. The CDR3 nucleotides read TGCAGCGTGAGTGGAGGACCCACGTATGGCTACACCTTC. This sequence encodes CSVSGGPTYGYTF.

The V gene is TRBV30, the J gene TRBJ1-1; D is possibly TRBD1 (5 bases). V lost 8 bases and J 2 bases, leaving 15 bases between the germline ends. The CDR3 consists of 13 residues. Looked up from germline, CDR1 is GTSNPN and CDR2 is SVGIG (reference sequence). In nucleotides, the CDR3 is TGTGCCGGGGCGGCTGAAATAAACACTGAAGCTTTCTTT. Its translation: CAGAAEINTEAFF.

DNA for the CDR3: TGTGCCAGCAGTCACCCAGGGCTTCAGCCCCAGCATTTT. Protein product: CASSHPGLQPQHF. The rearrangement joins TRBV6-5 to TRBJ1-5; perhaps TRBD1 as D (5 bases). The ends were cut back, 5 bases at V and 6 bases at J, with 11 bases in the middle. The CDR3 spans 13 residues. Germline CDR1 MNHEY, CDR2 SVGAGI.

This clone was counted once. This chain joins TRBV10-3 and TRBJ1-1, with D hard to call. Germline lookup yields CDR1 ENHRY and CDR2 SYGVKD. The germline V and J ends were trimmed by 2 bases and 1 base, with 20 bases remaining between them. This CDR3 is 18 amino acids long. In DNA form, the CDR3 reads TGTGCCATCAGTGAGCGGAACAGCGGAGGAAACCCGAACACTGAAGCTTTCTTT. It is translated as CAISERNSGGNPNTEAFF.

The J gene is TRBJ2-7, the V gene TRBV29-1, with TRBD1 identical over 9 bases. This CDR3 is 15 amino acids long. The J segment lost 2 bases and the V segment lost 4 bases, leaving 9 bases of the junction unmatched. Germline V gives CDR1 SQVTM, CDR2 ANQGSEA. This chain's CDR3 is CSVGPGTGITYEQYF. The CDR3 DNA reads TGCAGCGTTGGCCCTGGGACAGGGATTACCTACGAGCAGTACTTC.

V is TRBV13 and J is TRBJ1-2; D not resolved. The CDR3 totals 15 residues. The V gene lost 5 bases and the J gene lost 7 bases, with 20 bases spanning the gap. Looked up from germline, CDR1 is PRHDT and CDR2 is FYEKMQ (reference sequence). CDR3 loop: CASSLWGSETAGYTF. The CDR3 DNA follows: TGTGCCAGCAGCCTGTGGGGATCCGAGACGGCTGGCTACACCTTC. Combining the CDR3 with reference TRBV13 and TRBJ1-2 gives the whole variable domain AAGVIQSPRHLIKEKRETATLKCYPIPRHDTVYWYQQGPGQDPQFLISFYEKMQSDKGSIPDRFSAQQFSDYHSELNMSSLELGDSALYFCASSLWGSETAGYTFGSGTRLTVV.

This chain links TRBV2 with TRBJ2-7, with D perhaps matching TRBD1 or TRBD2 (5 bases each). Germline CDR1 is SNHLY and CDR2 is FYNNEI. The CDR3 covers 10 residues. Trimming took 8 bases from V and 3 from J, leaving 5 bases between them. The CDR3 DNA follows: TGTGCCAGCGGGGGCTACGAGCAGTACTTC. Its protein product is CASGGYEQYF.

This clone was observed a handful of times. Other nucleotide sequences from this sample produce the same CDR3. The chain employs TRBV29-1 and TRBJ2-1, with D unresolved. This CDR3 is 10 amino acids long. Per germline, CDR1 SQVTM and CDR2 ANQGSEA. Deletions cut 4 bases from V and 7 bases from J, with 5 bases between. CDR3 amino acids: CSVVGNEQFF. CDR3 sequence (DNA): TGCAGCGTTGTAGGGAATGAGCAGTTCTTC.

V is TRBV5-1 and J is TRBJ2-1; possible D gene TRBD1, 6 bases. The germline V gene has CDR1 SGHRS and CDR2 YFSETQ. CDR3 size: 15 residues. Trimming pared 1 base from V and 10 bases from J, leaving 18 bases between. DNA of the CDR3: TGCGCCAGCAGCTTGACGACAGACGGGACAATCGAGCAGTTCTTC. The encoded protein is CASSLTTDGTIEQFF.

The chain combines TRBV19 with TRBJ2-7; 7 bases fit TRBD2. Germline lookup yields CDR1 LNHDA and CDR2 SQIVND (reference sequence). The CDR3 is made up of 17 amino acids. The V gene end was trimmed by 3 bases and the J gene end by 2 bases; junction bases not matched to a gene: 13. This CDR3 reads CASSISYSGAGPYEQYF. CDR3 DNA sequence: TGTGCCAGTAGTATTTCCTATTCTGGAGCGGGGCCCTACGAGCAGTACTTC.

This clone showed up just a few times. V gene TRBV29-1 combines with J gene TRBJ2-1; 9 nucleotides line up with TRBD1. Germline CDR1 and CDR2: SQVTM and ANQGSEA. Trimming took 7 bases from V and 5 from J; bases not matched to a gene: 3. The CDR3 is 12 residues long. CDR3 region: CSARQGDNEQFF. The CDR3 nucleotides read TGCAGCGCCCGACAGGGGGACAATGAGCAGTTCTTC.

The genes are TRBV2 and TRBJ2-1; D is unresolved. Deletions cut 7 bases from V and 8 bases from J, with 12 bases between. The CDR3 has 12 residues. CDR1 is SNHLY and CDR2 is FYNNEI in the germline V gene. CDR3 bases: TGTGCCAGCACTCTAACGGTGGATGAGCAGTTCTTC. Encoded protein: CASTLTVDEQFF.

This clone was picked up one time. The DNA of the CDR3 is TGTGCCAGCAGTGAATGGAGGACAGATACGCAGTATTTT. Amino acids: CASSEWRTDTQYF. The rearrangement joins TRBV25-1 to TRBJ2-3; tentatively, D is TRBD2 (5 bases). CDR1 and CDR2 (germline): MGHDK, SYGVNS. The CDR3 is 13 amino acids. The ends were cut back, 1 base at V and 3 bases at J, with 5 bases in the middle.

The chain joins TRBV7-9 to TRBJ1-6, with 8 bases fitting TRBD1. V lost 4 bases to trimming and J lost 8 bases; unmatched junction nucleotides: 4. The CDR3 length is 14 residues. Germline assignment: CDR1 SEHNR and CDR2 FQNEAQ (reference sequence). The CDR3 protein is CASSWTGPDSPLHF. The CDR3 DNA reads TGTGCCAGCAGCTGGACAGGGCCGGATTCACCCCTCCACTTT.

A few counts support this clone. The chain is built from TRBV29-1 and TRBJ2-7; weak D call: TRBD2 (5 bases). Trimming shortened V by 6 bases and J by 5 bases, and 14 bases separated the two germline ends. The CDR3 totals 12 residues. Looked up from germline, CDR1 is SQVTM and CDR2 is ANQGSEA. CDR3 sequence (DNA): TGCAGCGTGGGAGACCTAGCCAACGAGCAGTACTTC. This codes for CSVGDLANEQYF.

This clone was seen only a few times. The genes are TRBV29-1 and TRBJ1-2; unclear D gene. CDR3 length equals 13 residues. V lost 6 bases to trimming and J lost 2 bases, with 13 bases between them. CDR1 SQVTM and CDR2 ANQGSEA come from the germline V gene. The CDR3, as DNA: TGCAGCGTCCTGACCCAGAAAAACTATGGCTACACCTTC. It specifies CSVLTQKNYGYTF.

CDR3 bases: TGTGCCAGCGGGGGCATGGAGACCCAGTACTTC. Protein: CASGGMETQYF. This sequence joins TRBV9 and TRBJ2-5, with TRBD1 as a possible D gene (6 bases). The germline CDR1 and CDR2 sequences are SGDLS and YYNGEE. Trimming took off 7 bases at V and 5 bases at J, with 9 bases between the two ends. The CDR3 has 11 amino acids. The complete variable domain, with remaining parts taken from reference TRBV9 and TRBJ2-5, reads DSGVTQTPKHLITATGQRVTLRCSPRSGDLSVYWYQQSLDQGLQFLIQYYNGEERAKGNILERFSAQQFPDLHSELNLSSLELGDSALYFCASGGMETQYFGPGTRLLVL.

This chain connects TRBV4-1 to TRBJ2-1; TRBD2 is a possible D gene (7 bases). V shed 5 bases and J shed 8 bases, with 16 bases lying between them. Germline CDR1 reads MGHRA; CDR2 reads YSYEKL. The CDR3 consists of 14 residues. The CDR3: CASSSGGAKYEQFF. The CDR3 region has the DNA TGCGCCAGCAGCAGTGGGGGGGCCAAGTATGAGCAGTTCTTC.

V usage is TRBV29-1 and J usage is TRBJ1-1; D is undetermined. V was trimmed by 1 base and J by 6 bases, leaving 9 bases between them. The germline gives CDR1 SQVTM, CDR2 ANQGSEA. The CDR3 loop spans 12 amino acids. CDR3: CSVEVDFSEAFF. DNA for the CDR3: TGCAGCGTTGAAGTGGACTTCTCTGAAGCTTTCTTT.

This clone was seen a few times. This chain joins TRBV7-2 and TRBJ2-1; 12 bases agree with TRBD2. The V segment lost 5 bases and the J segment 7 bases; nucleotides outside the gene matches: 6. The V gene's germline CDR1 is SGHTA and CDR2 FQGNSA. This CDR3 region has 15 residues. CDR3 coding DNA: TGTGCCAGCAGCGTACTAGCGGGGGGACCGAATGAGCAGTTCTTC. Translation: CASSVLAGGPNEQFF.

This clone was seen once. The chain employs TRBV27 and TRBJ2-3; 7 positions match TRBD2. Trimming at V came to 3 bases and at J to 3 bases, leaving 0 bases not matched to a gene. Germline CDR1 MNHEY, CDR2 SMNVEV (reference sequence). The CDR3 consists of 13 residues. This chain's CDR3 is CASSLGGTDTQYF. The DNA of the CDR3 is TGTGCCAGCAGTTTGGGGGGGACAGATACGCAGTATTTT.

The table lists this clone with a few counts. The chain joins TRBV18 to TRBJ1-5; D uncertain. V lost 3 bases, J lost 7 bases, and 16 bases lay in between. Germline V lookup: CDR1 KGHSH, CDR2 LQKENI. The length of the CDR3 is 15 residues. The chain's CDR3 is CASSPSGKVWQPQHF. The DNA for the CDR3 is TGTGCCAGCTCACCTTCGGGGAAGGTATGGCAGCCCCAGCATTTT. Full variable domain (rest looked up from reference TRBV18 and TRBJ1-5): NAGVMQNPRHLVRRRGQEARLRCSPMKGHSHVYWYRQLPEEGLKFMVYLQKENIIDESGMPKERFSAEFPKEGPSILRIQQVVRGDSAAYFCASSPSGKVWQPQHFGDGTRLSIL.

This chain joins TRBV11-2 and TRBJ1-1, with a weak D call TRBD1 (6 bases). Germline assignment: CDR1 SGHAT and CDR2 FQNNGV. The germline V and J ends were trimmed by 2 bases and 3 bases, with 10 bases remaining between them. CDR3 size: 14 residues. The CDR3 loop is CASSLNQGHTEAFF. In nucleotides, the CDR3 is TGTGCCAGCAGCTTAAATCAGGGGCACACTGAAGCTTTCTTT. The complete variable domain, with remaining parts taken from reference TRBV11-2 and TRBJ1-1, reads EAGVAQSPRYKIIEKRQSVAFWCNPISGHATLYWYQQILGQGPKLLIQFQNNGVVDDSQLPKDRFSAERLKGVDSTLKIQPAKLEDSAVYLCASSLNQGHTEAFFGQGTRLTVV.

This chain connects TRBV18 to TRBJ2-7; TRBD1 matches at 7 bases. The V and J ends lost 5 bases and 3 bases, in that order; junction bases with no gene match: 7. CDR1 and CDR2 (germline): KGHSH, LQKENI. The CDR3 length is 14 residues. The CDR3 nucleotides read TGTGCCAGCTCAACGGACAGGATGGACTACGAGCAGTACTTC. It translates to CASSTDRMDYEQYF. The complete variable domain, with remaining parts taken from reference TRBV18 and TRBJ2-7, reads NAGVMQNPRHLVRRRGQEARLRCSPMKGHSHVYWYRQLPEEGLKFMVYLQKENIIDESGMPKERFSAEFPKEGPSILRIQQVVRGDSAAYFCASSTDRMDYEQYFGPGTRLTVT.

V usage is TRBV29-1 and J usage is TRBJ2-3, with D perhaps TRBD1 (5 bases). This CDR3 has 14 residues. The V end was cut by 6 bases, the J end by 1 base, with 14 bases between. The V gene's germline CDR1 is SQVTM and CDR2 ANQGSEA. DNA of the CDR3: TGCAGCGTGACAGTGGCCGCCGGCACAGATACGCAGTATTTT. Translating it yields CSVTVAAGTDTQYF.

The chain carries TRBV27 and TRBJ2-7; maybe TRBD1 (5 bases). V lost 0 bases and J 5 bases, leaving 11 bases between the germline ends. In germline, CDR1 is MNHEY, CDR2 SMNVEV (reference sequence). The CDR3 extends over 14 amino acids. CDR3 bases: TGTGCCAGCAGTTTATCGCAGGGTGAACACGAGCAGTACTTC. This encodes CASSLSQGEHEQYF.

This rearrangement joins TRBV11-2 to TRBJ2-6; D is unclear. Germline CDR1 is SGHAT and CDR2 is FQNNGV. The CDR3 is 12 residues long. The ends were cut back, 11 bases at V and 6 bases at J, with 11 bases in the middle. The CDR3 DNA reads TGTGCCCCCCTGGGCCAGGCCAACGTCCTGACTTTC. Residues: CAPLGQANVLTF.

This sequence joins TRBV30 and TRBJ1-1, with D hard to call. Trimming left V 3 bases short and J 1 base short, with 3 bases between. This CDR3 has 11 amino acids. The germline gives CDR1 GTSNPN, CDR2 SVGIG (reference sequence). DNA for the CDR3: TGTGCCTGGAGGTCGAACACTGAAGCTTTCTTT. It translates to CAWRSNTEAFF.